Listed here is a single T cell receptor beta chain. The study profiled TCR beta VDJ and CDR3 using genomic DNA as template. TCRdb passed the reads through MiXCR, listing each CDR3 protein once. The table has about 200,000 distinct CDR3 sequences, more than 55% seen once. An expansion of CD8+CD57+ cells by flow cytometry had been shown in patients chosen for sequencing. Blood was sampled before the patients had received any therapy. The data belong to a study of CD8+CD57+ T cells in acquired aplastic anemia. Germline CDR1 is DFQATT and CDR2 is SNEGSKA (reference sequence). This CDR3 is 15 amino acids long. V was shortened by 2 bases and J by 9 bases, with 22 bases between the two germline ends.

The origin of this receptor is a human donor with aplastic anemia. Sequencing was done on a sample of sorted CD4+, CD8+, or CD8+CD57+ T cells (not recorded which) from PBMCs. V usage is TRBV20-1 and J usage is TRBJ2-5, with D perhaps matching TRBD1 (7 bases). Here the CDR3 DNA reads TGCAGTGCTAGAAGGGGGGACAGTGGTTGGGAGCCCCAGTACTTC. This codes for CSARRGDSGWEPQYF.